The clone carrying this T cell receptor (beta chain) was seen a few times. Its cognate antigen is unknown. These data belong to a study of CD8+ T cells in alopecia areata. Study results and limitations: Normal skin's resident alphabeta T cells are sequenced alongside lesional scalp T cells.

The CDR3 has 15 residues. The germline gives CDR1 SGHRS, CDR2 YFSETQ. Trimming stripped 0 bases from V and 7 bases from J, with 13 bases between. In each case, RNA was isolated and then reverse transcribed into cDNA as the sequencing template. The assay was immunoSEQ multiplex PCR, and TCRdb's table has in-frame clones only and misses some. The profile covers some 170,000 clones, with over 50% appearing a single time and approximately 14% taken by the ten largest. Collected material from alopecia areata patients comprised lesional scalp punch biopsies and peripheral blood. Separation by sorting yielded CD4+ and CD8+ T cells from PBMCs.

The TCR comes from a human donor with alopecia areata. Material: CD4+ T cells sorted from blood, obtained at week 0. V gene TRBV5-1 combines with J gene TRBJ2-2; no firm D call. The CDR3 DNA reads as TGCGCCAGCAGCTTGGCCCAAAGGGCTCTCGGGGAGCTGTTTTTT. Protein: CASSLAQRALGELFF.